This T cell receptor (beta chain) was sequenced in a study of blood T cell repertoires in COVID-19. Across the study: In each case, the material was cDNA or gDNA derived from T cells, B-cell-depleted T cells, or PBMCs.

In the original analysis: For nucleated cells, counts were estimated from reference gene primer amplification. TCRdb's table, derived via immunoSEQ multiplex PCR, lists solely in-frame clones and lacks some. For V, J and clone size, that table is used; D and trimming come from the DNA. The sample holds 60,000 to 75,000 clones, around nine tenths seen once. The TCR sequence derives from a woman of 80 years or more with acute or convalescent COVID-19. The sample taken for sequencing was peripheral blood.

The CDR3 sequence: CASSVGAENSPLHF. Here the CDR3 DNA reads TGTGCCAGCAGCGTAGGGGCAGAGAATTCACCCCTCCACTTT. This chain connects TRBV9 to TRBJ1-6; D is uncertain. The ends were cut back, 0 bases at V and 7 bases at J, with 8 bases in the middle. The CDR3 has 14 amino acids. In germline, CDR1 is SGDLS, CDR2 YYNGEE.